Below are 32 T cell receptor beta chains sequenced from a single sample in a study of CD8+CD57+ T cells in acquired aplastic anemia. Profiling that covered TCR beta VDJ and CDR3 relied on genomic DNA as its template. TCRdb reprocessed the reads with MiXCR, giving one entry per CDR3 protein. In the table there are 200,000 to 250,000 distinct CDR3 sequences, 60% to 80% of which are singletons. The authors sequenced patients whose flow cytometry had shown CD8+CD57+ cell expansion. What was sequenced was sorted CD4+, CD8+, or CD8+CD57+ T cells (not recorded which) from PBMCs. The receptors come from a human donor with aplastic anemia.

This clonotype appeared once. The chain employs TRBV6-1 and TRBJ2-7, with 10 bases fitting TRBD1. This CDR3 spans 14 amino acids. V was pared by 8 bases and J by 7 bases, with 11 bases of the junction left unmatched. Germline CDR1 and CDR2: MNHNS and SASEGT. Here the CDR3 DNA reads TGTGCCAGCTCACCACCTGACAGGGGGCGGGAGCAGTACTTC. Translated, it gives CASSPPDRGREQYF.

Many counts were recorded for this clonotype. The chain couples TRBV3-1 to TRBJ2-3; the D gene is possibly TRBD1 (5 bases). CDR1 and CDR2 (germline): LGHDT, YNNKEL (reference sequence). The CDR3 runs to 15 residues. Trimming took 5 bases from V and 2 from J, leaving 14 bases between them. DNA for the CDR3: TGTGCCAGCAGCTCAACAGGACAATACACAGATACGCAGTATTTT. Residues: CASSSTGQYTDTQYF.

CDR3 in DNA: TGTGCCAGCAGAGACGGTCCGAGAGGGCCCCAGCATTTT. Protein product: CASRDGPRGPQHF. V is TRBV12-3 or TRBV12-4 and J is TRBJ1-5; D not certain. The CDR3 runs to 13 residues. V lost 6 bases, J lost 9 bases, and 15 bases lay in between.

The rearrangement uses TRBV2 and TRBJ2-7; possibly TRBD1 or TRBD2 for D (5 bases each). Trimming pared 4 bases from V and 3 bases from J, leaving 10 bases between. Germline V gives CDR1 SNHLY, CDR2 FYNNEI. CDR3 length: 13 amino acids. In DNA, the CDR3 is TGTGCCAGCAGTGGGGGGATTAACTACGAGCAGTACTTC. It translates to CASSGGINYEQYF.

The chain carries TRBV7-3 and TRBJ2-5, with D hard to call. V lost 5 bases and J lost 4, with 8 bases in between. The CDR3 length is 12 residues. The germline V gene has CDR1 SGHTA and CDR2 FQGTGA. The DNA of the CDR3 is TGTGCCAGCAGCCTTTGGGGAGAGACCCAGTACTTC. This sequence encodes CASSLWGETQYF.

The rearrangement joins TRBV10-3 to TRBJ1-1, with D possibly TRBD1 on 5 matching bases. The CDR3 has 13 residues. Trimming removed 10 bases from V and 12 bases from J, with 24 bases in between. The germline V gene encodes CDR1 ENHRY and CDR2 SYGVKD. CDR3 in DNA: TGTGCCAGCAGAGGCGGGACCCCGAGGGGATCTTTCTTT. Protein: CASRGGTPRGSFF.

The rearrangement joins TRBV10-3 to TRBJ1-1; D remains ambiguous. This CDR3 is 13 amino acids long. Germline V gene data show CDR1 as ENHRY and CDR2 as SYGVKD. V lost 8 bases and J 0 bases, leaving 10 bases between the germline ends. CDR3 loop: CAIAPDMNTEAFF. CDR3 nucleotide sequence: TGTGCCATCGCCCCAGACATGAACACTGAAGCTTTCTTT.

V gene TRBV29-1 combines with J gene TRBJ2-1; TRBD2 agrees at 13 bases. V shed 4 bases, J shed 6 bases, and the junction held 3 bases outside the gene matches. The germline V gene has CDR1 SQVTM and CDR2 ANQGSEA. The CDR3 contains 14 residues. Here the CDR3 DNA reads TGCAGCGTTGCGGGACTAGCGGGGCGCAATGAGCAGTTCTTC. Protein: CSVAGLAGRNEQFF.

This clonotype has only a few counts. The V and J genes are TRBV24-1 and TRBJ1-5; TRBD1 might be the D (5 bases). This CDR3 is built from 16 residues. CDR1 KGHDR and CDR2 SFDVKD come from the germline V gene. Between the trimmed V and J ends, which lost 3 bases and 9 bases, there was a span of 20 bases. This CDR3 is CATSDGGRMGEVPQHF. The CDR3 DNA sequence: TGTGCCACCAGTGATGGGGGACGGATGGGTGAAGTGCCCCAGCATTTT.

V is TRBV9 and J is TRBJ2-2; 8 bases map to TRBD1. V was pared by 3 bases and J by 5 bases, with 6 bases of the junction left unmatched. The length of the CDR3 is 15 residues. CDR1 is SGDLS, CDR2 YYNGEE, per germline. This chain's CDR3 is CASSGQGAGTGELFF. The CDR3 DNA reads as TGTGCCAGCAGCGGCCAGGGGGCCGGTACCGGGGAGCTGTTTTTT.

A few counts support this clonotype. This chain joins TRBV2 and TRBJ2-5; D is unresolved. V was trimmed by 6 bases and J by 2 bases, leaving 10 bases between them. CDR3 size: 13 residues. Germline V gives CDR1 SNHLY, CDR2 FYNNEI. CDR3 sequence reads: CASSYTEQETQYF. Here the CDR3 DNA reads TGTGCCAGCAGCTATACTGAGCAAGAGACCCAGTACTTC.

The chain has TRBV7-3 and TRBJ2-7, with 11 bases matching TRBD2. This CDR3 has 16 amino acids. From germline, CDR1 is SGHTA and CDR2 FQGTGA. The ends lost 3 bases at V and 0 bases at J; junction bases unmatched: 4. CDR3 in amino acids: CASSFSSGGSSYEQYF. In nucleotides, the CDR3 is TGTGCCAGCAGCTTTTCTAGCGGGGGGAGCTCCTACGAGCAGTACTTC.

This clonotype was found many times. The chain links TRBV20-1 to TRBJ2-7, with D hard to call. The CDR3 totals 13 residues. CDR1 DFQATT and CDR2 SNEGSKA come from the germline V gene (reference sequence). V was shortened by 0 bases and J by 12 bases, with 18 bases between the two germline ends. In nucleotides, the CDR3 is TGCAGTGCTAGAGATCAGGAGCCGTCTATAGGGTACTTC. Protein product: CSARDQEPSIGYF.

The chain uses TRBV9 and TRBJ2-6; 7 bases line up with TRBD1. V gave up 4 bases and J gave up 2 bases; unmatched junction bases: 3. This CDR3 spans 15 amino acids. Germline V gene sequence: CDR1 SGDLS, CDR2 YYNGEE. In DNA form, the CDR3 reads TGTGCCAGCAGCCCCAGGGGGACTGGGGCCAACGTCCTGACTTTC. It translates to CASSPRGTGANVLTF.

The CDR3 here is CASSVASHTDTQYF. In DNA, the CDR3 is TGTGCCAGCAGCGTAGCTTCACATACAGATACGCAGTATTTT. The V gene is TRBV2, the J gene TRBJ2-3, with D uncertain. Germline CDR1 SNHLY, CDR2 FYNNEI. This CDR3 has 14 amino acids. Between the trimmed V and J ends, which lost 6 bases and 3 bases, there was a span of 13 bases.

The rearrangement uses TRBV7-8 and TRBJ1-5; 7 bases are a match to TRBD1. Germline V CDR1 and CDR2: SGHVS, FQNEAQ. The CDR3 has 14 residues. Trimming removed 2 bases from V and 4 bases from J; junction bases left unmatched: 2. CDR3 amino acids: CASSLKGANQPQHF. CDR3 nucleotides: TGTGCCAGCAGCTTAAAGGGGGCAAATCAGCCCCAGCATTTT. The entire variable domain, with the rest obtained from reference TRBV7-8 and TRBJ1-5, is as follows: GAGVSQSPRYKVAKRGQDVALRCDPISGHVSLFWYQQALGQGPEFLTYFQNEAQLDKSGLPSDRFFAERPEGSVSTLKIQRTQQEDSAVYLCASSLKGANQPQHFGDGTRLSIL.

V gene TRBV15 combines with J gene TRBJ2-1; the D is unclear. CDR3 length: 13 amino acids. V lost 3 bases, J lost 8 bases, and 11 bases lay in between. Germline V gene sequence: CDR1 LNHNV, CDR2 YYDKDF (reference sequence). Here the CDR3 reads CATSSSFFYEQFF. The DNA for the CDR3 is TGTGCCACCAGCAGCTCCTTTTTTTATGAGCAGTTCTTC.

J is TRBJ2-7 and V is TRBV15; D gene ambiguous. Deletions cut 5 bases from V and 3 bases from J, with 11 bases between. CDR1 and CDR2 from the germline V gene are LNHNV and YYDKDF (reference sequence). The CDR3 extends over 13 amino acids. The CDR3 DNA reads as TGTGCCACCAGCTCCCACCTATTCTACGAGCAGTACTTC. The encoded protein is CATSSHLFYEQYF.

The rearrangement links TRBV9 to TRBJ1-3, with D unresolved. The CDR3 loop spans 14 amino acids. V lost 5 bases and J lost 0, with 9 bases in between. Germline CDR1 SGDLS, CDR2 YYNGEE. CDR3 sequence reads: CASRADFSGNTIYF. The CDR3 nucleotides read TGTGCCAGCAGAGCAGACTTCTCTGGAAACACCATATATTTT. Drawing the rest from reference TRBV9 and TRBJ1-3, the complete variable domain is DSGVTQTPKHLITATGQRVTLRCSPRSGDLSVYWYQQSLDQGLQFLIQYYNGEERAKGNILERFSAQQFPDLHSELNLSSLELGDSALYFCASRADFSGNTIYFGEGSWLTVV.

The chain is built from TRBV20-1 and TRBJ2-3; maybe TRBD2 (5 bases). V shed 5 bases and J shed 6 bases, with 6 bases lying between them. Germline CDR1 is DFQATT and CDR2 is SNEGSKA (reference sequence). The CDR3 is 10 amino acids. The CDR3 DNA reads TGCAGTGCTGGGGAGGATACGCAGTATTTT. Translation: CSAGEDTQYF.

The V call is TRBV20-1, the J call TRBJ2-7; TRBD1 matches 10 bases. The trim removed 1 base at V and 6 bases at J, leaving 9 bases unmatched. The germline CDR1 and CDR2 sequences are DFQATT and SNEGSKA (reference sequence). This CDR3 region has 15 residues. The CDR3 nucleotides read TGCAGTGCTAGAGCCCGGGACAGGGGAGGAAGCGAGCAGTACTTC. Amino acids: CSARARDRGGSEQYF.

V is TRBV7-9 and J is TRBJ2-5; 10 positions match TRBD2. Germline CDR1 is SEHNR and CDR2 is FQNEAQ (reference sequence). The CDR3 is 15 amino acids. The V and J ends lost 3 bases and 5 bases, in that order; junction bases with no gene match: 6. The CDR3: CASSFSSGSQETQYF. The CDR3 bases are TGTGCCAGCAGCTTTTCTAGCGGGAGTCAGGAGACCCAGTACTTC.

This clonotype has only a few counts. The V and J genes are TRBV10-3 and TRBJ2-2; the D gene is possibly TRBD1 (5 bases). The CDR3 loop spans 16 amino acids. Trimming shortened V by 2 bases and J by 1 base, and 11 bases separated the two germline ends. Germline CDR1 and CDR2: ENHRY and SYGVKD. CDR3 in DNA: TGTGCCATCAGTGAGGGTACAGGACAGAACACCGGGGAGCTGTTTTTT. Translating gives CAISEGTGQNTGELFF.

The chain uses TRBV24-1 and TRBJ2-1; weak D call: TRBD2 (6 bases). Germline values: CDR1 KGHDR, CDR2 SFDVKD. The CDR3 is 14 residues long. V was clipped by 8 bases and J by 4 bases, with 14 bases between them. The CDR3 DNA reads TGTGCCACCAAGGAGGGGCCGGGATACAATGAGCAGTTCTTC. Residues: CATKEGPGYNEQFF.

This clonotype appeared many times. The chain has TRBV5-8 and TRBJ2-5; TRBD2 matches 10 bases. The CDR3 covers 16 residues. Germline V gene lookup returns CDR1 SGHTS and CDR2 YDEGEE. The V and J ends lost 1 base and 5 bases, in that order; junction bases with no gene match: 8. The CDR3 region has the DNA TGTGCCAGCAGCTTGAGAGCGGGGGGGCTGAGTGAGACCCAGTACTTC. Translated, it gives CASSLRAGGLSETQYF.

The chain links TRBV15 to TRBJ2-5, with D tentatively TRBD2 (6 bases). CDR1 and CDR2 (germline): LNHNV, YYDKDF (reference sequence). The CDR3 has 15 amino acids. The V end was cut by 0 bases, the J end by 4 bases, with 12 bases between. The CDR3 DNA sequence: TGTGCCACCAGCAGAGATAGCGGAGGGGCAGAGACCCAGTACTTC. It specifies CATSRDSGGAETQYF.

V and J are TRBV7-2 and TRBJ1-1; tentative D call: TRBD1 (5 bases). The V gene's germline CDR1 is SGHTA and CDR2 FQGNSA. V shed 5 bases and J shed 1 base, with 11 bases lying between them. This CDR3 comprises 14 residues. The CDR3 region is CASSRMGENTEAFF. DNA for the CDR3: TGTGCCAGCAGCCGGATGGGGGAGAACACTGAAGCTTTCTTT. The variable domain in full, completed from reference TRBV7-2 and TRBJ1-1, reads GAGVSQSPSNKVTEKGKDVELRCDPISGHTALYWYRQSLGQGLEFLIYFQGNSAPDKSGLPSDRFSAERTGGSVSTLTIQRTQQEDSAVYLCASSRMGENTEAFFGQGTRLTVV.

The sample holds a few counts of this clonotype. The chain couples TRBV20-1 to TRBJ1-3; possible D gene TRBD1, 5 bases. The CDR3 contains 13 residues. V was shortened by 1 base and J by 8 bases, with 12 bases between the two germline ends. Germline lookup yields CDR1 DFQATT and CDR2 SNEGSKA (reference sequence). The CDR3 loop is CSARGAGKDTIYF. CDR3 coding DNA: TGCAGTGCTAGAGGGGCAGGGAAAGACACCATATATTTT.

This chain connects TRBV15 to TRBJ2-7; 7 positions match TRBD2. In germline, CDR1 is LNHNV, CDR2 YYDKDF (reference sequence). This CDR3 comprises 14 residues. The ends lost 1 base at V and 3 bases at J; junction bases unmatched: 3. CDR3 in amino acids: CATSRAGGDYEQYF. The CDR3 DNA follows: TGTGCCACCAGCAGAGCGGGGGGAGACTACGAGCAGTACTTC.

The chain combines TRBV2 with TRBJ2-7; D might be TRBD2 (6 bases). CDR3 length: 14 residues. The germline CDR1 and CDR2 sequences are SNHLY and FYNNEI. Trimming pared 2 bases from V and 2 bases from J, leaving 10 bases between. CDR3: CASSEQEGPYEQYF. CDR3 nucleotides: TGTGCCAGCAGTGAACAGGAGGGCCCCTACGAGCAGTACTTC.

The V call is TRBV2, the J call TRBJ1-5; no reliable D call. The CDR3 is made up of 14 amino acids. Deletions cut 6 bases from V and 1 base from J, with 10 bases between. The germline gives CDR1 SNHLY, CDR2 FYNNEI. CDR3 in amino acids: CASSPFGSNQPQHF. CDR3 nucleotides: TGTGCCAGCAGCCCCTTCGGGAGCAATCAGCCCCAGCATTTT.

The V call is TRBV7-3, the J call TRBJ2-1; tentative D call: TRBD2 (6 bases). The germline V and J ends were trimmed by 2 bases and 1 base, with 12 bases remaining between them. Germline-derived CDR1 and CDR2 are SGHTA and FQGTGA. There are 16 residues in the CDR3. As DNA, the CDR3 is TGTGCCAGCAGCTTAGGGGGGACTTTGTCCTACAATGAGCAGTTCTTC. Protein: CASSLGGTLSYNEQFF.